Sequencing of this T cell receptor beta chain was carried out in a study of blood T cells in healthy people across ages. Overall study results and limits: Diversity was higher, and naive CD4+ cells more numerous, in long-lived donors than in aged donors. Researchers report that TCR beta diversity correlated strongly with naive T cell percentage.

The CDR3 has 15 residues. V trimming: 1 base; J trimming: 1 base; junction bases outside the gene matches: 4. Germline values: CDR1 DFQATT, CDR2 SNEGSKA (reference sequence). The authors ran a second PCR of 7 to 11 cycles using a sample-barcoded 5' primer and a J-beta primer mix. TCRdb independently ran MiXCR on the 5' RACE reads; one entry per CDR3 protein. Of 1.5 million to 2 million distinct CDR3 sequences in the sample, approximately 30% were seen once. This clonotype has just a few counts. Its antigen is not identified. Each donor was a healthy Caucasian individual from Russia, aged roughly 6 to 95. At least 6 micrograms of total RNA were extracted per sample.

This clonotype originated in a woman aged 25 to 39 in good health. The chain combines TRBV20-1 with TRBJ2-7; 10 bases fit TRBD2. The sequencing input was blood. This chain's CDR3 is CSARVPSGSSYEQYF. CDR3 nucleotide sequence: TGCAGTGCTAGAGTACCTAGCGGGAGTTCCTACGAGCAGTACTTC.